This passage covers 6 T cell receptor beta chains from one sample sequenced in a study of blood T cell repertoires in COVID-19. TCRdb's table, derived via immunoSEQ multiplex PCR, lists solely in-frame clones and lacks some. The repertoire includes 250,000 to 300,000 clones, 85% to 90% of them detected once, and 15% sits in the top ten. The sequenced sample was PBMCs or T cells enriched from blood (not recorded which). The receptors were sampled from a man aged 18 to 30 who had recovered from COVID-19.

Ten or more counts support this clone. V usage is TRBV6-5 and J usage is TRBJ2-2, with TRBD1 matching over 7 bases. Germline V CDR1 and CDR2: MNHEY, SVGAGI. The CDR3 covers 15 residues. V shed 6 bases, J shed 6 bases, and the junction held 10 bases outside the gene matches. CDR3 bases: TGTGCCAGCAGCAAAGACGGGACAGCCTCCGGGGAGCTGTTTTTT. Its protein product is CASSKDGTASGELFF.

V is TRBV4-1 and J is TRBJ2-1; 8 bases are a match to TRBD2. Germline CDR1 reads MGHRA; CDR2 reads YSYEKL. With V trimmed by 1 base and J by 0 bases, 8 bases remained unmatched. The CDR3 has 18 residues. The CDR3 protein is CASSQGPRTSGSYNEQFF. CDR3 coding DNA: TGCGCCAGCAGCCAAGGCCCCCGTACTAGCGGCTCCTACAATGAGCAGTTCTTC.

V gene TRBV19 combines with J gene TRBJ1-2; TRBD1 matches at 11 bases. The trim removed 3 bases at V and 4 bases at J, leaving 4 bases unmatched. This CDR3 has 15 amino acids. The germline V gene has CDR1 LNHDA and CDR2 SQIVND (reference sequence). The CDR3 DNA reads as TGTGCCAGTAGTATCGGGACAGGGGGGATCTATGGCTACACCTTC. Its protein product is CASSIGTGGIYGYTF.

V gene TRBV24-1 combines with J gene TRBJ2-7; 8 nucleotides match TRBD2. CDR1 is KGHDR, CDR2 SFDVKD, per germline. The CDR3 totals 15 residues. The J segment lost 2 bases and the V segment lost 4 bases, leaving 6 bases of the junction unmatched. This chain's CDR3 is CATSERGGMTYEQYF. DNA of the CDR3: TGTGCCACCAGTGAACGCGGGGGGATGACCTACGAGCAGTACTTC.

The CDR3 reads CASSPGTSGRVYNEQFF. Here the CDR3 DNA reads TGTGCCAGCAGCCCCGGGACTAGCGGGAGGGTCTACAATGAGCAGTTCTTC. The chain uses TRBV9 and TRBJ2-1, with 16 bases aligning to TRBD2. The CDR3 length is 17 residues. In germline, CDR1 is SGDLS, CDR2 YYNGEE. The trim removed 4 bases at V and 3 bases at J, leaving 4 bases unmatched.

J is TRBJ2-2 and V is TRBV5-1; 13 bases map to TRBD2. V lost 2 bases and J lost 3; bases outside the gene matches: 4. The CDR3 covers 17 residues. Germline CDR1 reads SGHRS; CDR2 reads YFSETQ. The CDR3 region is CASSFTGLAGYTGELFF. The CDR3 region has the DNA TGCGCCAGCAGCTTCACGGGACTAGCGGGGTACACCGGGGAGCTGTTTTTT.